This T cell receptor (beta chain) is drawn from a study of blood T cell repertoires in COVID-19. The overall study: Sites in the United States, Italy and Spain provided acute and convalescent COVID-19 samples. T cells, B-cell-depleted T cells, or PBMCs supplied cDNA or gDNA.

Original data processing: Estimates of nucleated cell counts were drawn from the amplification of reference gene primers. Here immunoSEQ multiplex PCR was the method, and the copy in TCRdb shows in-frame clones only, minus some. From that table come the V and J calls and clone size; the DNA was used to work out D and trimming. This table has about 94,000 clones, roughly 80% appearing once. The CDR3 covers 12 residues. Germline lookup yields CDR1 MNHNS and CDR2 SASEGT. The V end lost 2 bases, the J end lost 5 bases, and 7 bases lay between the germline ends. The sequence derives from a human donor in a cohort sampled during active COVID-19. Material for sequencing was peripheral blood. This chain joins TRBV6-1 and TRBJ2-7; a weak D match, TRBD1 (5 bases). The CDR3 DNA reads as TGTGCCAGCAGTGAAATAGGGGACGAGCAGTACTTC. Residues: CASSEIGDEQYF.